The T cell receptor (beta chain) described here comes from a study of blood T cell repertoires in COVID-19. On the study more broadly: There were acute and convalescent COVID-19 samples, and they came from the United States, Italy and Spain. The cDNA or gDNA used as material had been derived from T cells, B-cell-depleted T cells, or PBMCs.

Per the original methods: Amplifying reference gene primers gave estimates of nucleated cell counts. Clones were sequenced by immunoSEQ multiplex PCR, and TCRdb holds only the in-frame ones, with some missing. V and J calls and clone size are as listed in that table; D and trimming were resolved from the DNA. In the table there are under 300,000 clones, 70% to 90% of which are singletons. After removal of 3 bases from V and 8 bases from J, the junction contained 8 bases not matched to a gene. Germline V gives CDR1 SGHRS, CDR2 YFSETQ. The CDR3 runs 15 residues. This TCR was recovered from a middle-aged woman who had recovered from COVID-19. The chain couples TRBV5-1 to TRBJ1-4; 9 bases line up with TRBD1. The sample was peripheral blood. The CDR3 reads CASSSPGTGHEKLFF. DNA for the CDR3: TGCGCCAGCAGCTCCCCCGGGACAGGGCACGAAAAACTGTTTTTT.